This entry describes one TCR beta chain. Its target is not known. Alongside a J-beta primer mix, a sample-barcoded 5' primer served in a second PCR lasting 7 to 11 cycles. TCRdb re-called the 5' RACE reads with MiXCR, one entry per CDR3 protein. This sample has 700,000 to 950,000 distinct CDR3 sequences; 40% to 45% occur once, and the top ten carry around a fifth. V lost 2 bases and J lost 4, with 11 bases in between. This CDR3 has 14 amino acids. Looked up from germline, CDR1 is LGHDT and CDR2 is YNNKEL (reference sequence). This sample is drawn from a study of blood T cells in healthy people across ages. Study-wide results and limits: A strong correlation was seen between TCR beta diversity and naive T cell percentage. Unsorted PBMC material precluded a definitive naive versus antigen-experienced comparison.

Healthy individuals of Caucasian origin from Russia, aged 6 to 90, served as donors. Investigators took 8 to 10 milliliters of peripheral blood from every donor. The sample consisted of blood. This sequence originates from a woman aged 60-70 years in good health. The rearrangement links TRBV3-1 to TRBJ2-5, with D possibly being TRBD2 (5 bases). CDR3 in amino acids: CASSQLQSGETQYF. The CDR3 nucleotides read TGTGCCAGCAGCCAACTACAGAGCGGAGAGACCCAGTACTTC.